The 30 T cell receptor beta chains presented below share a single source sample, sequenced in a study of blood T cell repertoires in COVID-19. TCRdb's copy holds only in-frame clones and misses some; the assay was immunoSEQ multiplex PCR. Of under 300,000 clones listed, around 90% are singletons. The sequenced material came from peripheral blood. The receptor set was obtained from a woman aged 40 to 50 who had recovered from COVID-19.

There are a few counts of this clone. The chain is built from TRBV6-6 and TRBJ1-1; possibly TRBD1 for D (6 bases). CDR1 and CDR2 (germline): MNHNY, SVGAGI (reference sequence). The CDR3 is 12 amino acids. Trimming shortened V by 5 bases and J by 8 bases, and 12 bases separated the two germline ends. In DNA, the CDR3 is TGTGCCAGCAGTCGGGACACCTCGGAAGCTTTCTTT. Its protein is CASSRDTSEAFF.

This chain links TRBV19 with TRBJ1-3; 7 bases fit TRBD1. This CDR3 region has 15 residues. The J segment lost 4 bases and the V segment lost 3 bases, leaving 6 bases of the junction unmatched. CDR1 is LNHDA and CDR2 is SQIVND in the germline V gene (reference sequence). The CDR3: CASSMGTGEGNTIYF. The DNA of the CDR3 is TGTGCCAGTAGTATGGGTACAGGGGAAGGAAACACCATATATTTT.

The CDR3 loop reads CATSDWGTSGGSTDTQYF. In nucleotides, the CDR3 is TGTGCCACCAGTGATTGGGGGACTAGCGGGGGAAGCACAGATACGCAGTATTTT. V usage is TRBV24-1 and J usage is TRBJ2-3, with 14 bases that match TRBD2. With 2 bases clipped from V and 0 bases from J, the junction kept 3 bases outside the gene matches. The germline gives CDR1 KGHDR, CDR2 SFDVKD. The CDR3 sequence is 18 residues long.

This CDR3 is CASSESRGSYEQYF. The CDR3 DNA is TGTGCCAGCAGTGAGAGCCGGGGGTCCTACGAGCAGTACTTC. The chain carries TRBV27 and TRBJ2-7, with TRBD2 as a possible D gene (6 bases). V was trimmed by 5 bases and J by 1 base, leaving 12 bases between them. The germline gives CDR1 MNHEY, CDR2 SMNVEV (reference sequence). This CDR3 is 14 amino acids long.

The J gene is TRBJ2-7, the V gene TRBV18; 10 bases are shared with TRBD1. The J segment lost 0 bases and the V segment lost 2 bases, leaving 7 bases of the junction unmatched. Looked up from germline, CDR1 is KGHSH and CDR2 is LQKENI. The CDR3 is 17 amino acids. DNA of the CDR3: TGTGCCAGCTCACCAAGGACAGGGGGGGGAGGCTCCTACGAGCAGTACTTC. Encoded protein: CASSPRTGGGGSYEQYF. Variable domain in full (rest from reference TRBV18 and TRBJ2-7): NAGVMQNPRHLVRRRGQEARLRCSPMKGHSHVYWYRQLPEEGLKFMVYLQKENIIDESGMPKERFSAEFPKEGPSILRIQQVVRGDSAAYFCASSPRTGGGGSYEQYFGPGTRLTVT.

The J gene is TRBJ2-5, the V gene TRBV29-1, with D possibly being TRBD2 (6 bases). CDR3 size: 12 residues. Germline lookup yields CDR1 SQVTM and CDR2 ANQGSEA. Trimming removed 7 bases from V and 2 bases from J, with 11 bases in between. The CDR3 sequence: CSGGGIQETQYF. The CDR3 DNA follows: TGCAGCGGCGGAGGGATTCAAGAGACCCAGTACTTC.

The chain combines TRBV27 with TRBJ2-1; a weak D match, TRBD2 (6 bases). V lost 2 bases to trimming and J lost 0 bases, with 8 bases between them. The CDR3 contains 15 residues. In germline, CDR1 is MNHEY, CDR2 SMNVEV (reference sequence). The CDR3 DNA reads TGTGCCAGCAGTTTAGGGGGGAGCTCCTACAATGAGCAGTTCTTC. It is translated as CASSLGGSSYNEQFF.

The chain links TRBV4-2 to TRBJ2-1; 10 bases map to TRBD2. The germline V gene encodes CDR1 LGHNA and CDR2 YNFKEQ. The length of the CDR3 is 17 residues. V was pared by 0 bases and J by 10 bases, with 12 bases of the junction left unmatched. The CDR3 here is CASSQDGLGTSEEEQFF. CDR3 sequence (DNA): TGTGCCAGCAGCCAAGACGGTCTCGGGACTAGCGAAGAAGAGCAGTTCTTC.

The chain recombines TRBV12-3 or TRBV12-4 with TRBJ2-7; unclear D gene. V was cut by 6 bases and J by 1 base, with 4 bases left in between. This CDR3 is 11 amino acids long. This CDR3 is CASSQSYEQYF. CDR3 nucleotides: TGTGCCAGCAGCCAGTCCTACGAGCAGTACTTC.

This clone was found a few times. The CDR3 is CASSKGQGANTEAFF. The DNA of the CDR3 is TGTGCCAGCAGCAAAGGACAGGGGGCGAACACTGAAGCTTTCTTT. The V call is TRBV2, the J call TRBJ1-1; 11 bases match TRBD1. The CDR3 sequence is 15 residues long. With V trimmed by 6 bases and J by 1 base, 4 bases remained unmatched. Germline-derived CDR1 and CDR2 are SNHLY and FYNNEI.

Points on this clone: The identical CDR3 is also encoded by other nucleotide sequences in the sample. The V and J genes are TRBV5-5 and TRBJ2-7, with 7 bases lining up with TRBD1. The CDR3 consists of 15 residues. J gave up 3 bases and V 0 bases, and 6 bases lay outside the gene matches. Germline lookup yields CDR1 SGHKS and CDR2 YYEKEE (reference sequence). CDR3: CASSLGTGPSYEQYF. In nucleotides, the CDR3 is TGTGCCAGCAGCTTGGGGACAGGCCCGAGCTACGAGCAGTACTTC.

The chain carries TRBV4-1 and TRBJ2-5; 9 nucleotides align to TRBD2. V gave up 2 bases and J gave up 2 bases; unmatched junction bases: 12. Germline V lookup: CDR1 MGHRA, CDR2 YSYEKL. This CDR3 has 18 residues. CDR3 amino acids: CASSQSSGIVGYQETQYF. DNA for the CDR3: TGCGCCAGCAGCCAATCTAGCGGGATTGTAGGGTATCAAGAGACCCAGTACTTC.

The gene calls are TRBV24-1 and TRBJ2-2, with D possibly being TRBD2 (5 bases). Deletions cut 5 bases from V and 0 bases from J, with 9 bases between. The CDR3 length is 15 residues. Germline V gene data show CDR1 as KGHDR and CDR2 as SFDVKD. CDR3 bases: TGTGCCACCAGTGTCGCCGGGGCGAACACCGGGGAGCTGTTTTTT. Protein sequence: CATSVAGANTGELFF.

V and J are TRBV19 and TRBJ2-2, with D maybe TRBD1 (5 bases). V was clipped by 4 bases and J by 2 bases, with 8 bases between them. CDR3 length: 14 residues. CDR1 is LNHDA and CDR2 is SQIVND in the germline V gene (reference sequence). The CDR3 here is CASSNRGNTGELFF. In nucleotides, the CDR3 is TGTGCCAGTAGTAATAGGGGAAACACCGGGGAGCTGTTTTTT.

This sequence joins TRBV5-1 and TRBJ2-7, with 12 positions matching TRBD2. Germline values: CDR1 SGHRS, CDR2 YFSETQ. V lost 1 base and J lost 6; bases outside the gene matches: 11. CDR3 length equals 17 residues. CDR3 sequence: CASSLWTSGAVKLEQYF. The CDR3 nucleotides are TGCGCCAGCAGCTTGTGGACTAGCGGGGCCGTTAAGCTCGAGCAGTACTTC.

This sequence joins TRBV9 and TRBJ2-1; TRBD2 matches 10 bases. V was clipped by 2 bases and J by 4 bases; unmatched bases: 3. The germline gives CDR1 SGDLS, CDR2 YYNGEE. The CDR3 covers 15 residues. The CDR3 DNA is TGTGCCAGCAGCGTCGGACTAGCGGTTTACAATGAGCAGTTCTTC. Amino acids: CASSVGLAVYNEQFF.

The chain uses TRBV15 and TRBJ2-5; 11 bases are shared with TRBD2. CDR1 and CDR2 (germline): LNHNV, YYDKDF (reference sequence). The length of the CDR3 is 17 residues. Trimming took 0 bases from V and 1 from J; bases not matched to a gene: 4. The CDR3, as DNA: TGTGCCACCAGCAGAGACCGACTAGCGGGGCCCCAAGAGACCCAGTACTTC. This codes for CATSRDRLAGPQETQYF.

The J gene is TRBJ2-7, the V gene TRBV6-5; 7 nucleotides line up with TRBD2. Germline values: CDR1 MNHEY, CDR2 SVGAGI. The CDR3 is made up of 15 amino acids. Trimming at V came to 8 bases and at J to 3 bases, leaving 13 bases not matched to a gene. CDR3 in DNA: TGTGCCAGCTCAAGGGCGGGGGTTGGCGACTACGAGCAGTACTTC. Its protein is CASSRAGVGDYEQYF.

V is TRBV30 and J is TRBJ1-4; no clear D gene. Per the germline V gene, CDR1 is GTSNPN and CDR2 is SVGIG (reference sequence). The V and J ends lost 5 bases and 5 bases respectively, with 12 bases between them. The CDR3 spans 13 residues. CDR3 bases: TGTGCCTGGGCCGGGAGGTTGAATGAAAAACTGTTTTTT. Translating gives CAWAGRLNEKLFF.

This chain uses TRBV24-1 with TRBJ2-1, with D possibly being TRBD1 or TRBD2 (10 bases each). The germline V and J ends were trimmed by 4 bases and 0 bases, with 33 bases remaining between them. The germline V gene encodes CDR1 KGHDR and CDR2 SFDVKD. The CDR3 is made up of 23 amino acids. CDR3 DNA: TGTGCCACCAGTGACCCGACAGGGGGCTTAACTAGCGGGACCATTAGCTCCTACAATGAGCAGTTCTTC. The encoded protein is CATSDPTGGLTSGTISSYNEQFF.

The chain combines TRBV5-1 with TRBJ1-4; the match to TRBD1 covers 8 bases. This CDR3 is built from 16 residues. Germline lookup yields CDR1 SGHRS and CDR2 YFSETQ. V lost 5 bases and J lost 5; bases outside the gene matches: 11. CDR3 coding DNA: TGCGCCAGCAGATGGCTGTTCAGGGGGCCCAATGAAAAACTGTTTTTT. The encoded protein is CASRWLFRGPNEKLFF.

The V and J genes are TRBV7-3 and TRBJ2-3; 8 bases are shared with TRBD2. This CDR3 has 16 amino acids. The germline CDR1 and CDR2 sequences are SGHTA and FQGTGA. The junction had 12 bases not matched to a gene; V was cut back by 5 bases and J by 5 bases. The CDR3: CASSRASGSGGDTQYF. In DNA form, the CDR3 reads TGTGCCAGCAGCCGAGCCTCAGGGAGCGGGGGAGATACGCAGTATTTT.

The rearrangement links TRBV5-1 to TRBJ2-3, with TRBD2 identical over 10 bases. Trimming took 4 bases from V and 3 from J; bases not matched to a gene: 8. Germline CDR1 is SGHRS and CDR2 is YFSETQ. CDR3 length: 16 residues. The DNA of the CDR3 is TGCGCCAGCAGCCGCGCGACTAGCGGGTTTACAGATACGCAGTATTTT. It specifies CASSRATSGFTDTQYF.

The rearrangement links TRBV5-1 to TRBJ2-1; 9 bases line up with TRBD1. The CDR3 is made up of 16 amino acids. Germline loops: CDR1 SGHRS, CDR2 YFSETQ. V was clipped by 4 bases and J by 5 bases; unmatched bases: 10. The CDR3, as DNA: TGCGCCAGCAGCGCTGGACAGGGGCCGCGCCACAATGAGCAGTTCTTC. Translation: CASSAGQGPRHNEQFF.

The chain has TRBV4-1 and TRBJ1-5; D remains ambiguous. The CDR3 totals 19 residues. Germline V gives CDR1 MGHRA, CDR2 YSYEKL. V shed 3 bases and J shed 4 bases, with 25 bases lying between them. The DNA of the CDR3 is TGCGCCAGCAGCCACTCCTCCCCTGGTCTCATCACTTTTAATCAGCCCCAGCATTTT. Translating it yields CASSHSSPGLITFNQPQHF.

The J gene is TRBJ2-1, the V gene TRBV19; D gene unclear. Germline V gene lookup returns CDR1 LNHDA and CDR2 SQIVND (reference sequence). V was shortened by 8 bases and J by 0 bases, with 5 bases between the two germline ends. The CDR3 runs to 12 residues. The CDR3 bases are TGTGCCAGTCGCGGCTCCTACAATGAGCAGTTCTTC. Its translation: CASRGSYNEQFF.

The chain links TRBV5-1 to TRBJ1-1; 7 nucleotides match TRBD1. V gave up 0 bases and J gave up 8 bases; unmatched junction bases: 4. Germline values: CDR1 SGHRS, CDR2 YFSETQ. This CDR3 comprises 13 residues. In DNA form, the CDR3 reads TGCGCCAGCAGCTTGGGACAGGGAAGAGAAGCTTTCTTT. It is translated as CASSLGQGREAFF. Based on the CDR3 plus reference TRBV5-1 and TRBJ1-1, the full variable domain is KAGVTQTPRYLIKTRGQQVTLSCSPISGHRSVSWYQQTPGQGLQFLFEYFSETQRNKGNFPGRFSGRQFSNSRSEMNVSTLELGDSALYLCASSLGQGREAFFGQGTRLTVV.

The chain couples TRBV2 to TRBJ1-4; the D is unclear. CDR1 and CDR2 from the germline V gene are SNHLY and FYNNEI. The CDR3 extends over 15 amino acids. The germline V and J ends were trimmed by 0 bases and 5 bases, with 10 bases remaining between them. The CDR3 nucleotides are TGTGCCAGCAGTGAAGCAGGCAGGCCGAATGAAAAACTGTTTTTT. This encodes CASSEAGRPNEKLFF.

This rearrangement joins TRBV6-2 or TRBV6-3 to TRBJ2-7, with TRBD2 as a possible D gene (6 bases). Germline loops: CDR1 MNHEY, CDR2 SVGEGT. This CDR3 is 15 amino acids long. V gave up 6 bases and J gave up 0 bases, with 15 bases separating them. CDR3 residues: CASSGGGENSYEQYF. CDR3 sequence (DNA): TGTGCCAGCAGCGGAGGCGGGGAGAACTCCTACGAGCAGTACTTC.

In DNA form, the CDR3 reads TGTGCCAGCAGTCGCCACGAGGACACTGAAGCTTTCTTT. Its translation: CASSRHEDTEAFF. V usage is TRBV28 and J usage is TRBJ1-1, with no clear D. V was shortened by 5 bases and J by 3 bases, with 10 bases between the two germline ends. Germline loops: CDR1 MDHEN, CDR2 SYDVKM. The CDR3 has 13 amino acids.